This T cell receptor (beta chain) was observed in a study of T cell responses to AZD1222 COVID-19 vaccine. Overall study context: Investigators merged groups given second doses at roughly 4 or roughly 12 weeks.

Broader study findings: Clonal diversity was possibly underestimated, and the donors were mostly white British, with more females. With two AZD1222 doses given, Spike-specific TCR breadth and depth both rose. Within unmutated variant regions lay the reported targets of nearly half of spike-specific TCRs.

Method: immunoSEQ multiplex PCR; TCRdb's copy keeps in-frame clones and lacks some. The sample has roughly 130,000 clones; around 93% are singletons. Germline CDR1 reads SGHRS; CDR2 reads YFSETQ. This CDR3 spans 13 amino acids. The V and J ends lost 3 bases and 2 bases respectively, with 8 bases between them. Notes on this clone: Its antigen is not identified.

The genes are TRBV5-1 and TRBJ2-5; tentative D call: TRBD2 (5 bases). Source: peripheral blood, taken on day 0 of AZD1222 vaccination. This clonotype was sampled from an adult in good health. The CDR3 coding sequence is TGCGCCAGCAGCTCTGGGGAGCAAGAGACCCAGTACTTC. Translating it yields CASSSGEQETQYF.